Presented here are 20 T cell receptor beta chains from one specimen sequenced in a study of sequential checkpoint blockade in melanoma. Some clones are missing from TCRdb's copy, which holds only in-frame ones; the method was immunoSEQ multiplex PCR. Of roughly 31,000 clones listed, approximately 86% are singletons. The treatment is: randomized to nivolumab then ipilimumab (arm A) or the reverse (arm B). Sample: CD8+ T cells sorted from blood (inferred from file names), taken from a patient given nivolumab and ipilimumab in sequence. Receptors were obtained from a human donor with melanoma.

This clone was detected only once. The CDR3 here is CASSESGGALYEQYF. DNA for the CDR3: TGCGCCAGCAGTGAGAGTGGCGGAGCCCTTTACGAGCAGTACTTC. V is TRBV10-1 and J is TRBJ2-5, with unresolved D. The DNA end favors TRBJ2-7, so the J call may be wrong. The CDR3 totals 15 residues. In germline, CDR1 is WNHNN, CDR2 SYGVQD (reference sequence).

The chain combines TRBV11-1 with TRBJ2-7, with 9 bases aligning to TRBD1. Germline CDR1 SGHAT, CDR2 FQDESV (reference sequence). This CDR3 is built from 13 residues. V lost 5 bases and J lost 2; bases outside the gene matches: 1. The CDR3 sequence is CASSRDRAYEQYF. The CDR3 DNA reads as TGTGCCAGCAGCCGGGACAGGGCCTACGAGCAGTACTTC. Looking up the rest from reference TRBV11-1 and TRBJ2-7 gives the full variable domain: EAEVAQSPRYKITEKSQAVAFWCDPISGHATLYWYRQILGQGPELLVQFQDESVVDDSQLPKDRFSAERLKGVDSTLKIQPAELGDSAMYLCASSRDRAYEQYFGPGTRLTVT.

The J gene is TRBJ2-5, the V gene TRBV28; 10 bases match TRBD1. The CDR3 totals 16 residues. Germline V gene data show CDR1 as MDHEN and CDR2 as SYDVKM. V shed 6 bases, J shed 2 bases, and the junction held 9 bases outside the gene matches. Here the CDR3 reads CASSETTGGEQETQYF. In nucleotides, the CDR3 is TGTGCCAGCAGCGAGACGACAGGGGGCGAACAAGAGACCCAGTACTTC. Together with reference TRBV28 and TRBJ2-5, the CDR3 gives the full variable domain: DVKVTQSSRYLVKRTGEKVFLECVQDMDHENMFWYRQDPGLGLRLIYFSYDVKMKEKGDIPEGYSVSREKKERFSLILESASTNQTSMYLCASSETTGGEQETQYFGPGTRLLVL.

This clone was detected once. The CDR3 region has the DNA TGTGCCAGCACCATCGACAGCTATGGCTACACCTTC. Protein: CASTIDSYGYTF. The chain is built from TRBV7-9 and TRBJ1-2; D is perhaps TRBD1 (5 bases). Per the germline V gene, CDR1 is SEHNR and CDR2 is FQNEAQ (reference sequence). Trimming took 7 bases from V and 4 from J, leaving 10 bases between them. This CDR3 is 12 amino acids long.

This clone was seen a handful of times. The rearrangement uses TRBV11-2 and TRBJ2-7, with 8 bases aligning to TRBD1. The CDR3 is 15 amino acids. From germline, CDR1 is SGHAT and CDR2 FQNNGV. Trimming took 0 bases from V and 4 from J; bases not matched to a gene: 5. CDR3 amino acids: CASSLDQGAQYEQYF. The DNA of the CDR3 is TGTGCCAGCAGCTTAGATCAGGGGGCGCAGTACGAGCAGTACTTC.

The chain combines TRBV7-9 with TRBJ2-5; 7 bases align to TRBD1. Germline CDR1 SEHNR, CDR2 FQNEAQ (reference sequence). The CDR3 runs to 15 residues. The V segment lost 2 bases and the J segment 3 bases; nucleotides outside the gene matches: 6. This CDR3 is CASSLLDREEETQYF. Written as DNA, the CDR3 is TGTGCCAGCAGCTTATTAGACAGGGAAGAAGAGACCCAGTACTTC. The full variable domain, completed using reference TRBV7-9 and TRBJ2-5, is DTGVSQNPRHKITKRGQNVTFRCDPISEHNRLYWYRQTLGQGPEFLTYFQNEAQLEKSRLLSDRFSAERPKGSFSTLEIQRTEQGDSAMYLCASSLLDREEETQYFGPGTRLLVL.

CDR3: CASSADRGNTGELFF. Written as DNA, the CDR3 is TGTGCCAGTAGTGCGGACAGGGGAAACACCGGGGAGCTGTTTTTT. The rearrangement links TRBV19 to TRBJ2-2; 9 bases are shared with TRBD1. J lost 2 bases, V lost 5 bases, and 3 bases had no gene match. The CDR3 spans 15 residues. Germline lookup yields CDR1 LNHDA and CDR2 SQIVND (reference sequence).

This clone was seen just once. The chain combines TRBV30 with TRBJ1-1; 7 bases are a match to TRBD1. Germline-derived CDR1 and CDR2 are GTSNPN and SVGIG (reference sequence). V lost 1 base to trimming and J lost 5 bases; unmatched junction nucleotides: 1. The CDR3 is 12 amino acids. CDR3 loop: CAWSDRGTEAFF. The CDR3 nucleotides read TGTGCCTGGAGTGACAGGGGAACTGAAGCTTTCTTT.

The chain joins TRBV7-9 to TRBJ2-7, with 9 bases matching TRBD1. This CDR3 has 13 amino acids. Germline lookup yields CDR1 SEHNR and CDR2 FQNEAQ (reference sequence). V lost 5 bases and J lost 2; bases outside the gene matches: 1. The chain's CDR3 is CASSRQGAYEQYF. In nucleotides, the CDR3 is TGTGCCAGCAGCCGACAGGGGGCCTACGAGCAGTACTTC.

The chain combines TRBV10-2 with TRBJ1-5, with D unclear. Germline-derived CDR1 and CDR2 are WSHSY and SAAADI. The ends were cut back, 2 bases at V and 0 bases at J, with 8 bases in the middle. The CDR3 has 15 residues. The DNA of the CDR3 is TGCGCCAGCAGTGAGGGGCGTGGTAGCAATCAGCCCCAGCATTTT. The encoded protein is CASSEGRGSNQPQHF.

The CDR3 sequence: CSAGDIYEKLFF. CDR3 coding DNA: TGCAGCGCCGGGGACATCTATGAAAAACTGTTTTTT. J is TRBJ1-4 and V is TRBV29-1; maybe TRBD1 (6 bases). Germline CDR1 and CDR2: SQVTM and ANQGSEA. This CDR3 comprises 12 residues. The V and J ends lost 7 bases and 6 bases respectively, with 12 bases between them.

The chain joins TRBV30 to TRBJ1-2; D is unclear. Germline V gene sequence: CDR1 GTSNPN, CDR2 SVGIG (reference sequence). The CDR3 has 14 residues. Trimming left V 5 bases short and J 8 bases short, with 21 bases between. CDR3 bases: TGTGCCTGGTCCTTGGAGCAGCGTAATCGGGGCTACACCTTC. Encoded protein: CAWSLEQRNRGYTF.

This clone was found a few times. This rearrangement joins TRBV5-1 to TRBJ2-7, with 8 bases that match TRBD2. The junction had 7 bases not matched to a gene; V was cut back by 0 bases and J by 5 bases. The germline gives CDR1 SGHRS, CDR2 YFSETQ. CDR3 length: 15 residues. CDR3 coding DNA: TGCGCCAGCAGCTTGGAGGTAGCGGGATATGACGAGCAGTACTTC. This translates into CASSLEVAGYDEQYF.

This chain joins TRBV6-6 and TRBJ1-1; D is undetermined. Germline V gives CDR1 MNHNY, CDR2 SVGAGI (reference sequence). V was trimmed by 4 bases and J by 4 bases, leaving 10 bases between them. The length of the CDR3 is 13 residues. The CDR3 coding sequence is TGTGCCAGCAGTTTGGGAGAAGTCACTGAAGCTTTCTTT. It translates to CASSLGEVTEAFF.

The V and J genes are TRBV13 and TRBJ1-1; no definite D call. The CDR3 length is 13 residues. CDR1 is PRHDT, CDR2 FYEKMQ, per germline (reference sequence). Trimming cost V 5 bases and J 6 bases, with 13 bases left between them. The CDR3 here is CASSQVAPPEAFF. CDR3 sequence (DNA): TGTGCCAGCAGCCAAGTGGCTCCTCCTGAAGCTTTCTTT.

The chain links TRBV7-9 to TRBJ2-3, with 10 bases that match TRBD2. The length of the CDR3 is 17 residues. Germline CDR1 is SEHNR and CDR2 is FQNEAQ (reference sequence). V gave up 3 bases and J gave up 3 bases; unmatched junction bases: 9. This CDR3 reads CASSFGLAGVITDTQYF. CDR3 in DNA: TGTGCCAGCAGCTTCGGCCTAGCGGGAGTTATTACAGATACGCAGTATTTT.

This clone has a single count. This chain joins TRBV5-1 and TRBJ2-7, with a weak D call TRBD1 (5 bases). The CDR3 contains 15 residues. CDR1 and CDR2 from the germline V gene are SGHRS and YFSETQ. The V end lost 0 bases, the J end lost 3 bases, and 13 bases lay between the germline ends. CDR3 protein: CASSLEIQGDYEQYF. CDR3 nucleotide sequence: TGCGCCAGCAGCTTGGAGATTCAGGGCGACTACGAGCAGTACTTC.

This sequence joins TRBV19 and TRBJ2-1; 11 positions agree with TRBD2. Trimming took 5 bases from V and 4 from J; bases not matched to a gene: 1. Germline V gives CDR1 LNHDA, CDR2 SQIVND (reference sequence). This CDR3 is 14 amino acids long. CDR3 nucleotides: TGTGCCAGTAGTGCTAGCGGGAGGTACAATGAGCAGTTCTTC. This sequence encodes CASSASGRYNEQFF.

This clone has a handful of counts. V and J are TRBV15 and TRBJ2-6; D unclear. The V end lost 0 bases, the J end lost 5 bases, and 8 bases lay between the germline ends. The CDR3 runs 15 residues. The V gene's germline CDR1 is LNHNV and CDR2 YYDKDF (reference sequence). In nucleotides, the CDR3 is TGTGCCACCAGCAGAGACCGCGAGTGGGCCAACGTCCTGACTTTC. Its protein is CATSRDREWANVLTF.

V gene TRBV18 combines with J gene TRBJ2-1; TRBD2 agrees at 7 bases. The CDR3 consists of 16 residues. CDR1 is KGHSH and CDR2 is LQKENI in the germline V gene. V lost 3 bases to trimming and J lost 2 bases; unmatched junction nucleotides: 7. DNA for the CDR3: TGTGCCAGCTCACCCCCGCGCGGGGGAACCTACAATGAGCAGTTCTTC. This gives the protein CASSPPRGGTYNEQFF.